The clone carrying this T cell receptor beta chain was seen at least ten times. Its antigen remains unidentified. TCRdb reanalyzed the PCR reads with MiXCR. Of around 40,000 clones listed, 25% to 30% are singletons. These data originate in a study of metastatic and nonmetastatic thyroid tumors. This CDR3 region has 15 residues. Trimming pared 5 bases from V and 0 bases from J, leaving 11 bases between. The germline V gene has CDR1 SEHNR and CDR2 FQNEAQ (reference sequence). No patient had received any treatment before thyroid surgery. Study-wide points: Reports indicated that malignant thyroid tumors showed significantly higher TCR beta diversity than benign nodules did, in blood and tumor.

The clonotype originates from a female donor with papillary thyroid cancer or a benign thyroid nodule (not recorded which). Some clones in this sample may be carry-over from other donors' samples. The J gene is TRBJ1-3, the V gene TRBV7-9, with D possibly matching TRBD1 (5 bases). Material for sequencing was blood. CDR3 DNA sequence: TGTGCCAGCAGCAGGGGCGCAGTCTCTGGAAACACCATATATTTT. Its translation is CASSRGAVSGNTIYF. Using reference TRBV7-9 and TRBJ1-3 for the parts outside the CDR3, the full variable domain is DTGVSQNPRHKITKRGQNVTFRCDPISEHNRLYWYRQTLGQGPEFLTYFQNEAQLEKSRLLSDRFSAERPKGSFSTLEIQRTEQGDSAMYLCASSRGAVSGNTIYFGEGSWLTVV.